The T cell receptor beta chain described here comes from a study of early stage breast cancer tumors. Across the study: Invasive lobular carcinomas made up about 30% of the 12 ER+/PR+/HER2- tumors.

The CDR3 extends over 14 amino acids. CDR1 is SEHNR, CDR2 FQNEAQ, per germline (reference sequence). V shed 11 bases, J shed 4 bases, and the junction held 4 bases outside the gene matches. Assay used: immunoSEQ multiplex PCR; TCRdb lists only in-frame clones, some missing. Here the sample spans about 21,000 clones, about 75% being singletons. Sequencing input: blood. The V call is TRBV7-9, the J call TRBJ2-3; 15 bases fit TRBD2. The sequence derives from a person aged 55 to 75 with breast cancer. The CDR3 sequence is CAGGLAGGPDTQYF. The CDR3 nucleotides read TGTGCCGGAGGACTAGCGGGAGGGCCAGATACGCAGTATTTT.